Listed below are T cell receptor beta chains from one sample, sequenced in a study of CD8 T cells in ankylosing spondylitis. TCRdb passed the 5' RACE reads through MiXCR, listing each CDR3 protein once. The table has about 840,000 distinct CDR3 sequences, about an eighth seen once. Sequencing was performed on blood, either unsorted or a sorted T cell fraction (not recorded which). These receptors were taken from a male donor with ankylosing spondylitis. Both conserved end residues are part of each CDR3. The D gene is left open where the match is weak. The listing skips clone size in some rows; elsewhere it reads once, few, many or a size class.

v_gene,j_gene,abundance,d_gene,CDR3nt,CDR3aa
TRBV20-1,TRBJ2-7,many,NA,TGCAGTGCTAGAGATCGGAGAGGGAAATACGAGCAGTACTTC,CSARDRRGKYEQYF
TRBV7-6,TRBJ1-1,NA,NA,TGTGCCAGCAGCTTGTGGGGCCAGGGGTCTCGGAACACTGAAGCTTTCTTT,CASSLWGQGSRNTEAFF
TRBV9,TRBJ2-1,NA,TRBD2,TGTGCCAGCAGCGTAGCGGCGCGGGAGGGGGGTGAGCAGTTCTTC,CASSVAAREGGEQFF
TRBV20-1,TRBJ1-2,few,TRBD1,TGCAGTGCTAGAGATCGGCGGTCCGGGACAGTCGGATACACCTTC,CSARDRRSGTVGYTF
TRBV2,TRBJ2-7,NA,NA,TGTGCCAGCACGGGCGGGGTTCGAACCTACGAGCAGTACTTC,CASTGGVRTYEQYF
TRBV6-7,TRBJ2-6,NA,TRBD2,TGTGCCAGCAGAACGAGCGGGACTGGGGCCAACGTCCTGACTTTC,CASRTSGTGANVLTF
TRBV12-3/TRBV12-4,TRBJ1-2,few,NA,TGTGCCAGCTACTCACAAGGGTGGGGCAACTACTATGGCTACACCTTC,CASYSQGWGNYYGYTF
TRBV6-1,TRBJ2-3,NA,TRBD1,TGTGCCAGCAGTGAGGACAGGGGTTGGACAGATACGCAGTATTTT,CASSEDRGWTDTQYF
TRBV7-2,TRBJ1-1,many,TRBD1,TGTGCCAGCAGCTTCCTCCGGGACAGGGGAAGGAACACTGAAGCTTTCTTT,CASSFLRDRGRNTEAFF
TRBV20-1,TRBJ1-4,few,NA,TGCAGTGCTTACCCGCAGGGGAAGAATGAAAAACTGTTTTTT,CSAYPQGKNEKLFF
TRBV5-1,TRBJ2-3,NA,TRBD2,TGCGCCAGCAGCTACCTAGCGGCAGGACTCACAGATACGCAGTATTTT,CASSYLAAGLTDTQYF
TRBV7-9,TRBJ1-1,few,NA,TGTGCCAGCAGCTTATCGGGTGGATATCCCACTGAAGCTTTCTTT,CASSLSGGYPTEAFF
TRBV4-3,TRBJ1-1,NA,NA,TGCGCCAGCAGCGCCCGTAGACAGATCCAAGCTTTCTTT,CASSARRQIQAFF
TRBV5-5,TRBJ1-5,NA,NA,TGTGCCAGCAGCTTGGGACCGACAGAAATTCAGCCCCAGCATTTT,CASSLGPTEIQPQHF
TRBV10-3,TRBJ1-1,few,NA,TGTGCCATCACCAAAGGGGGGGCAACTGAAGCTTTCTTT,CAITKGGATEAFF